The rows below give T cell receptor beta chains drawn from one sample of a study of T cells after yellow fever vaccination. MiXCR, run by TCRdb on the 5' RACE reads, gives a single entry per CDR3 protein. The table lists around 610,000 distinct CDR3 sequences, about 13% of them singletons. The sample here was PBMCs, taken on the day of the yellow fever booster vaccination. The receptors originated from a young man who received the YFV17D yellow fever vaccine. Each CDR3 is given without its conserved first and last residue.

V gene,CDR3 length,CDR3 protein
TRBV7-9,12,ASSLPGTRNEQF
TRBV12-3/TRBV12-4,12,ASSLGSPGETQY
TRBV2,13,ASSGLAWRANEQF
TRBV11-2,14,ASSLEDLARFGEQF
TRBV12-3/TRBV12-4,10,ASSPEGYEQY
TRBV21-1,13,ASSKVARHTGELF
TRBV7-2,11,ASSLVVFDEQY
TRBV12-3/TRBV12-4,14,ASSLARTSGVNEQF
TRBV7-2,13,ASSTGTSLSYEQY
TRBV2,11,ATSTGSDYEQY
TRBV20-1,11,SATRTSGSSQY
TRBV18,13,ASSATGLAGETQY
TRBV5-1,12,ASSSHSGVDEQF
TRBV30,13,AWSPPPGGENEQF
TRBV4-3,14,ASSQDPVGSLYGYT
TRBV6-1,12,ASSRRGRGETQY
TRBV4-2,13,ASSQQQGPGETQY
TRBV2,13,ASRDYRSSNQPQH
TRBV6-6,11,ASTQTSGSGEF
TRBV7-3,12,ASSLTRDTDTQY
TRBV12-3/TRBV12-4,14,ASSRDGFSGANVLT
TRBV7-9,15,ASSPVSTGLVADTQY